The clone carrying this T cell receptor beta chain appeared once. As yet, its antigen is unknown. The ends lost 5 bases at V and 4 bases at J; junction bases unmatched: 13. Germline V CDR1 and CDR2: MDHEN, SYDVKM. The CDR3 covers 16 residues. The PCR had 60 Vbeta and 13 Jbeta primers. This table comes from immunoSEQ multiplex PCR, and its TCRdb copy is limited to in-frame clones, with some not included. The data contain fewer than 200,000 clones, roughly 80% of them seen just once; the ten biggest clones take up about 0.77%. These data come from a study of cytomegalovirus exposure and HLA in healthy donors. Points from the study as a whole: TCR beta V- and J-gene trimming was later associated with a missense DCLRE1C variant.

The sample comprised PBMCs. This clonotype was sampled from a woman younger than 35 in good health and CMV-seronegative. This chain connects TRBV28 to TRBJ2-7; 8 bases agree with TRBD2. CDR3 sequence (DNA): TGTGCCAGCAGTGCCCCCGGGGGGACTAGGGATTACGAGCAGTACTTC. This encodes CASSAPGGTRDYEQYF.